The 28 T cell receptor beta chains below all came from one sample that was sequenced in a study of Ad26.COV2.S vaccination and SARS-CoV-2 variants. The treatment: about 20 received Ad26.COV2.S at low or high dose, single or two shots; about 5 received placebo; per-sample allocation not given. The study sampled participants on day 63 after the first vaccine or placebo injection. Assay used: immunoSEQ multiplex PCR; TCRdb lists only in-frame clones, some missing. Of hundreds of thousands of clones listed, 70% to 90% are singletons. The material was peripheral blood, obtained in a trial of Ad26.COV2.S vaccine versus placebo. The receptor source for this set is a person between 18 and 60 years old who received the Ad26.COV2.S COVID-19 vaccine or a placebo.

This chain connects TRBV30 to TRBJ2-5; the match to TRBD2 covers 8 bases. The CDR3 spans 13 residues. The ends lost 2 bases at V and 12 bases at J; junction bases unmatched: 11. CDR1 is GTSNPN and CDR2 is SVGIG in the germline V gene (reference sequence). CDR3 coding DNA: TGTGCCTGGAGTTATAGCGGGGAGACCCCGAAGTACTTC. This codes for CAWSYSGETPKYF.

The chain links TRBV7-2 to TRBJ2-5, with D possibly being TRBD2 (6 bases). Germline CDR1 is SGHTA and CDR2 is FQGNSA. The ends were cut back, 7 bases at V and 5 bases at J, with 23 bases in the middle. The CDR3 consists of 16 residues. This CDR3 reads CASNWGTGLQGETQYF. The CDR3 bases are TGTGCCAGCAATTGGGGGACGGGACTTCAAGGGGAGACCCAGTACTTC.

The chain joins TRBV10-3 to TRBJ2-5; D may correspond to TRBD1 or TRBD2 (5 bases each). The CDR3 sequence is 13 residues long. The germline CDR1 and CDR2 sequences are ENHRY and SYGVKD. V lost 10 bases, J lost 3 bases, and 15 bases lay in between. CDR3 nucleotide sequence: TGTGCCACCATGAGGGGTCCCGAAGAGACCCAGTACTTC. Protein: CATMRGPEETQYF.

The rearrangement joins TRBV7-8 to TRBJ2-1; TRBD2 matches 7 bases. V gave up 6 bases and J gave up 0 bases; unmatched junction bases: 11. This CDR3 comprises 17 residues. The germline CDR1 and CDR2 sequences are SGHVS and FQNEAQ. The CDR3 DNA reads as TGTGCCAGCAGGGTTGGGGCGGGGGAGTCCTCCTACAATGAGCAGTTCTTC. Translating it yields CASRVGAGESSYNEQFF.

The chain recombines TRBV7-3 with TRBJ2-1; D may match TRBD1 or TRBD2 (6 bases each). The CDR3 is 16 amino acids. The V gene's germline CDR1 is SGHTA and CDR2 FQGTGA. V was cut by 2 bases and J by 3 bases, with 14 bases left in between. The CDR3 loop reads CASSLVGAGGYNEQFF. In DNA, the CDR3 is TGTGCCAGCAGCTTAGTGGGGGCCGGGGGCTACAATGAGCAGTTCTTC.

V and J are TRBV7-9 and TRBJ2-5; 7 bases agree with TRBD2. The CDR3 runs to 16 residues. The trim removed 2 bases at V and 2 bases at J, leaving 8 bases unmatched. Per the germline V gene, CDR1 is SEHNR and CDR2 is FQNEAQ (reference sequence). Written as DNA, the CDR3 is TGTGCCAGCAGCTTATCAGCGGGAAGCCTTCAAGAGACCCAGTACTTC. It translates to CASSLSAGSLQETQYF.

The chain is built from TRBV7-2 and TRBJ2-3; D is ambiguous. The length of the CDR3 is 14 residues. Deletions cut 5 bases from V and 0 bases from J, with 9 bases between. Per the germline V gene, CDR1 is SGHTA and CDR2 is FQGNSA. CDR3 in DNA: TGTGCCAGCAGCCCAGGCGCCAGCACAGATACGCAGTATTTT. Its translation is CASSPGASTDTQYF.

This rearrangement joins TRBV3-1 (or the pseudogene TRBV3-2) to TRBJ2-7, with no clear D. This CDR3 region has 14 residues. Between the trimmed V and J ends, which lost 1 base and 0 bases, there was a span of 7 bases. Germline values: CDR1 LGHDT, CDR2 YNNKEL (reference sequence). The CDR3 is CASSQGPSSYEQYF. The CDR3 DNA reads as TGTGCCAGCAGCCAAGGGCCCAGCTCCTACGAGCAGTACTTC.

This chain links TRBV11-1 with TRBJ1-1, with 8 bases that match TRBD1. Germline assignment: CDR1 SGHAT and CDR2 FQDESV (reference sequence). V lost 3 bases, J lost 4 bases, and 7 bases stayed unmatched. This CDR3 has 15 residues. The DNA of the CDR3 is TGTGCCAGCAGCTTGACCAGGGGGCCGGGCACTGAAGCTTTCTTT. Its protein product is CASSLTRGPGTEAFF.

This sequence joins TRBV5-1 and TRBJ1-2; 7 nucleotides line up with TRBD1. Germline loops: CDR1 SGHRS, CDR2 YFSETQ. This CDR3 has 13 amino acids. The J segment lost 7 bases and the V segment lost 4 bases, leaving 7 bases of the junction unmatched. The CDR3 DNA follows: TGCGCCAGCAGCCCGCAGGGGGTAGGTGGCTACACCTTC. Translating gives CASSPQGVGGYTF.

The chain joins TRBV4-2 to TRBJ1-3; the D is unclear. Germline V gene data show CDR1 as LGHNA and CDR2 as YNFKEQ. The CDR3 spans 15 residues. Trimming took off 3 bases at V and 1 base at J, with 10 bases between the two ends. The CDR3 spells CASSHLLGSGNTIYF. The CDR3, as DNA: TGTGCCAGCAGCCACCTCCTCGGTTCTGGAAACACCATATATTTT.

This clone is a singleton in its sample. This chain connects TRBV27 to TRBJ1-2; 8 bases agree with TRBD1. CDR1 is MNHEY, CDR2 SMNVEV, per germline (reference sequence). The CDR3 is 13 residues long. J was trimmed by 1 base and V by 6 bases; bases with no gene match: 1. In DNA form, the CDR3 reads TGTGCCAGCAGCGACAGGGGTAACTATGGCTACACCTTC. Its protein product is CASSDRGNYGYTF.

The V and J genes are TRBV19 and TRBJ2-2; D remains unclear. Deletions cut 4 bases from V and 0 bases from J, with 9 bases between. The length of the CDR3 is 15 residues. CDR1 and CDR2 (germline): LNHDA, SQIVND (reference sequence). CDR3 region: CASSTLLANTGELFF. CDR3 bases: TGTGCCAGTAGTACCCTCCTCGCGAACACCGGGGAGCTGTTTTTT.

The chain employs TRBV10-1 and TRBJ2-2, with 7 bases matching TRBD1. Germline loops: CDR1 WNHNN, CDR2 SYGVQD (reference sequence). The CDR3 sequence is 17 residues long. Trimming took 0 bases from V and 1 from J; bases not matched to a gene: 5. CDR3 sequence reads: CASSESSAGGNTGELFF. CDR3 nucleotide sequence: TGCGCCAGCAGTGAGTCTTCGGCAGGGGGGAACACCGGGGAGCTGTTTTTT.

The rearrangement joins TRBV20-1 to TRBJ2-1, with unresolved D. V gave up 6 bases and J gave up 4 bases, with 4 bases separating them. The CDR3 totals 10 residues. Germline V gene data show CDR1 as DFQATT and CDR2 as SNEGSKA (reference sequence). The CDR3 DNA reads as TGCAGTGCCCAGTACAATGAGCAGTTCTTC. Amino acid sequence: CSAQYNEQFF.

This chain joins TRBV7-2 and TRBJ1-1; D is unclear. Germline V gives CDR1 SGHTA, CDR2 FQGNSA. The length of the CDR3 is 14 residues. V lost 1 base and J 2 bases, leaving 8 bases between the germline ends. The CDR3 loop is CASSLVWTNTEAFF. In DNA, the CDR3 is TGTGCCAGCAGCTTAGTTTGGACCAACACTGAAGCTTTCTTT.

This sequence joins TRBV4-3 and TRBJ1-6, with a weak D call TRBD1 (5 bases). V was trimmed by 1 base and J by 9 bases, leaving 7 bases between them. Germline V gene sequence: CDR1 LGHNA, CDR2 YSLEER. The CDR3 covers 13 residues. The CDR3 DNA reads TGCGCCAGCAGCCAAGGGCAGGGTTCACCCCTCCACTTT. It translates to CASSQGQGSPLHF.

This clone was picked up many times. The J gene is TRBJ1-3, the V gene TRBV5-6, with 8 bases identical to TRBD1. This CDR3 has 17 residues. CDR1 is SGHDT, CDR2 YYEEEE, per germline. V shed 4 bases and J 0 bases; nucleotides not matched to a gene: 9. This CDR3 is CASSPDWDRFSGNTIYF. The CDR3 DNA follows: TGTGCCAGCAGCCCGGACTGGGACAGGTTCTCTGGAAACACCATATATTTT. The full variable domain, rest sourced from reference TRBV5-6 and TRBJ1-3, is DAGVTQSPTHLIKTRGQQVTLRCSPKSGHDTVSWYQQALGQGPQFIFQYYEEEERQRGNFPDRFSGHQFPNYSSELNVNALLLGDSALYLCASSPDWDRFSGNTIYFGEGSWLTVV.

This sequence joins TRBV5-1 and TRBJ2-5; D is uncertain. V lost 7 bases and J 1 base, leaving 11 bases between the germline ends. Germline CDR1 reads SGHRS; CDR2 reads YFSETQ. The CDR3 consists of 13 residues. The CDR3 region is CASQLGFQETQYF. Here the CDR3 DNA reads TGCGCCAGCCAATTAGGGTTCCAAGAGACCCAGTACTTC.

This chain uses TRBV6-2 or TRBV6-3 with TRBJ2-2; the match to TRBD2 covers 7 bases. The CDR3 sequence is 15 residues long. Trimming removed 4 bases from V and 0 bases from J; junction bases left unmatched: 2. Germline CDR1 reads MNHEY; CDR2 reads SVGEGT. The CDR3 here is CASSSGTTNTGELFF. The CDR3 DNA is TGTGCCAGCAGTTCGGGGACTACGAACACCGGGGAGCTGTTTTTT.

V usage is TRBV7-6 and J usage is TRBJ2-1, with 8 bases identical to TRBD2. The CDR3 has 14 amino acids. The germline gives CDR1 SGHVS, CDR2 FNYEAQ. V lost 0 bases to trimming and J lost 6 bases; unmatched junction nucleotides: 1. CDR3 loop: CASSLATSVNEQFF. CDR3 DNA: TGTGCCAGCAGCTTAGCGACTAGCGTCAATGAGCAGTTCTTC.

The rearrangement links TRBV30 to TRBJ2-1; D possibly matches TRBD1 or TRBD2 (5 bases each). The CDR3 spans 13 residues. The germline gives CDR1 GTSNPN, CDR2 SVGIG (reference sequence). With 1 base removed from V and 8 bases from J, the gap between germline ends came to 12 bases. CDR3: CAWSGTRGDEQFF. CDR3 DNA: TGTGCCTGGAGTGGGACGAGGGGCGATGAGCAGTTCTTC.

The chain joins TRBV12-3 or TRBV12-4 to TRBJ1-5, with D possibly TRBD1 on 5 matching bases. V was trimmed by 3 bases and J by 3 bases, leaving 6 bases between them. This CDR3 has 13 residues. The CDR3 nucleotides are TGTGCCAGCAGTTTCAGGGACAATCAGCCCCAGCATTTT. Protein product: CASSFRDNQPQHF.

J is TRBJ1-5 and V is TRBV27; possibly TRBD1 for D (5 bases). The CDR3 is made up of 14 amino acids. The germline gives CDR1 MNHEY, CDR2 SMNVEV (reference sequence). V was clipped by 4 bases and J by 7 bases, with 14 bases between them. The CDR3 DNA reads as TGTGCCAGCAGTTCCCACGGGGCAGAGCAGCCCCAGCATTTT. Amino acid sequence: CASSSHGAEQPQHF.

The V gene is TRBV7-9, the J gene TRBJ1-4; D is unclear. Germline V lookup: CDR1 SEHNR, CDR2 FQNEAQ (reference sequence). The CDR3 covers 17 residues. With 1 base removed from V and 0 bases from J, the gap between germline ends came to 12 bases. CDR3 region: CASSLDRPGATNEKLFF. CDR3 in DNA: TGTGCCAGCAGCTTAGATCGGCCGGGAGCAACTAATGAAAAACTGTTTTTT.

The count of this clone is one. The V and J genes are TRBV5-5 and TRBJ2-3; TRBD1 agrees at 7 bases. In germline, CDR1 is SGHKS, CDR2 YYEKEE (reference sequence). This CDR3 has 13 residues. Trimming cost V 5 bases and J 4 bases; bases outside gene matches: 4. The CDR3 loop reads CASRQTGADTQYF. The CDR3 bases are TGTGCCAGCAGGCAAACAGGGGCAGATACGCAGTATTTT.

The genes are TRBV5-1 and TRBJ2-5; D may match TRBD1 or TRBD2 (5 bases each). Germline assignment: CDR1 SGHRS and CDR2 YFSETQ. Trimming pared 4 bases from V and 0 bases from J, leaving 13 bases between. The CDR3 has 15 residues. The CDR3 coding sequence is TGCGCCAGCAGCCCCGGGACCCCGTACCAAGAGACCCAGTACTTC. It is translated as CASSPGTPYQETQYF. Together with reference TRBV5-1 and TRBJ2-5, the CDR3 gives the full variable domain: KAGVTQTPRYLIKTRGQQVTLSCSPISGHRSVSWYQQTPGQGLQFLFEYFSETQRNKGNFPGRFSGRQFSNSRSEMNVSTLELGDSALYLCASSPGTPYQETQYFGPGTRLLVL.

The CDR3 DNA is TGTGCCAGCAGCCAGGTAGGCTCCCTCTCCTACGAGCAGTACTTC. Protein product: CASSQVGSLSYEQYF. The chain recombines TRBV7-2 with TRBJ2-7, with unresolved D. V lost 5 bases to trimming and J lost 0 bases, with 14 bases between them. The CDR3 consists of 15 residues. Per germline, CDR1 SGHTA and CDR2 FQGNSA.